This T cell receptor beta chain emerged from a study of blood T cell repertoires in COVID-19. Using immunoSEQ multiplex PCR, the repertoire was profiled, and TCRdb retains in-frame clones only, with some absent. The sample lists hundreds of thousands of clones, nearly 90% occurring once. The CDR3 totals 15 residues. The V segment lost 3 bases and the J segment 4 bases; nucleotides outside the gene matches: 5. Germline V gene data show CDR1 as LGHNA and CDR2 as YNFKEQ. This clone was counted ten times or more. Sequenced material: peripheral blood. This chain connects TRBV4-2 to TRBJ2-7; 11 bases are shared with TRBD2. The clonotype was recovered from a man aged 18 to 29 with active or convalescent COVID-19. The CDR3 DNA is TGTGCCAGCAGCCAGGGTAGCGGGGGGGAGTACGAGCAGTACTTC. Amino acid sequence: CASSQGSGGEYEQYF.